This T cell receptor beta chain was recorded in a study of blood T cell repertoires in COVID-19 (dated by TCRdb to about 2020). About the investigation overall: Samples covering the acute and convalescent phases of COVID-19 were provided by collaborators in the United States, Italy and Spain. The prospective study material was composed of cDNA or gDNA derived from T cells, B-cell-depleted T cells, or PBMCs. Subjects who had been exposed to COVID-19, were actively infected with it, or had recovered from it provided the deeply sampled blood TCRbeta repertoires that made up the dataset. The repertoires were released in a freely available public database meant as a resource for research on the immune response to SARS-CoV-2. Samples were obtained from the ongoing ImmuneRACE study (first 160 participants) and from some 1,300 subjects provided by 6 global collaborators. Sample metadata almost always included a de-identified subject ID, COVID-19 status, age in years and sex. HLA class I and class II types, where available, came from metadata supplied by the sample provider rather than from assay-based typing.

One collaborating source in Seattle enrolled patients while the patients were actively infected and followed the patients over time throughout the course of disease. Whole blood was collected in K2EDTA tubes by collaborating institutions according to the institutions' own protocols. For TCRbeta analysis, collaborator samples were shipped as frozen whole blood, as isolated PBMCs, or as DNA extracted from either sample type. What the research found in general, with its limitations: The quantity of clinical and demographic metadata differed by source and by participant and was supplied without curation.

To note about this clone: Which antigen it targets is not known. No per-base quality is available; no much larger clone lies one base away.

The immunoSEQ Assay, a bias-controlled multiplex PCR, was used to amplify TCRbeta CDR3 regions from genomic DNA. From the authors' description of their analysis: The number of nucleated cells in each sample was estimated from the amplification of reference gene primers within the assay. Sequence reads were collapsed and filtered to measure the absolute abundance of every unique TCRbeta CDR3 rearrangement. For each sample, productive Simpson clonality was calculated as the square root of Simpson's diversity index across productive rearrangements. This is the immuneACCESS table as TCRdb keeps it, with only in-frame sequences that have V and J called. A part of the clones is gone; compared with another copy, unresolved V genes explain less than half, and the rest is unexplained. D and trimming come from the DNA, and the V and J calls and clone size come from that table. The table for this sample lists approximately 150,000 clones; 85% to 90% of them were counted only once. Jointly, the top ten make up 2% to 3% of the sample.

The receptor comes from a woman older than 75 with COVID-19, enrolled during active disease. The sequenced sample was peripheral blood.

The CDR3 protein: CASSLDRDYYEQYF. The DNA reads TGTGCCAGCAGTTTGGACAGGGATTATTACGAGCAGTACTTC. Here the chain combines TRBV6-5 and TRBJ2-7; TRBD1 agrees with 8 junctional bases. Looking up the germline V gene yields CDR1 MNHEY and CDR2 SVGAGI. Unmatched junction bases come to 6, with V trimmed by 4 bases and J by 4 bases. The cysteine opens and the phenylalanine closes a CDR3 of 14 amino acids. Only the CDR3 DNA stays, 42 bases, in frame from base 1.